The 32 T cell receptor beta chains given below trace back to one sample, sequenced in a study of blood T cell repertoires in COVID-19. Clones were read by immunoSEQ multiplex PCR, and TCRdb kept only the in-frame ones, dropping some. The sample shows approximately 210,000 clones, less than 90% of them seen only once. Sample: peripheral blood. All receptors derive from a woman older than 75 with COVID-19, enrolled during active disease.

The CDR3 sequence: CASSYRTGRTEAFF. The CDR3 DNA reads as TGTGCCAGCAGTTATCGCACAGGGCGGACTGAAGCTTTCTTT. The chain recombines TRBV6-5 with TRBJ1-1, with D possibly TRBD1 on 6 matching bases. V lost 3 bases to trimming and J lost 5 bases, with 13 bases between them. CDR1 is MNHEY and CDR2 is SVGAGI in the germline V gene. The CDR3 length is 14 residues.

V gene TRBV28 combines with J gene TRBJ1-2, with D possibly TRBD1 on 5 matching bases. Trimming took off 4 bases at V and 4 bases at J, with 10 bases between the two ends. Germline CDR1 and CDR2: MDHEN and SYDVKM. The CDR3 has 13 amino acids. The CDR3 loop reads CASSSTDTYGYTF. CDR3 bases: TGTGCCAGCAGTTCCACGGACACCTATGGCTACACCTTC.

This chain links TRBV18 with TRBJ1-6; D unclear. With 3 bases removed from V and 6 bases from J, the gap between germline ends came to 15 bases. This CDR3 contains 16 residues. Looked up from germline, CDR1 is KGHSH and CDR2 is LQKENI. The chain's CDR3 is CASSPERVRGNSPLHF. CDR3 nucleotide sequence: TGTGCCAGCTCACCCGAGAGGGTGCGGGGTAATTCACCCCTCCACTTT.

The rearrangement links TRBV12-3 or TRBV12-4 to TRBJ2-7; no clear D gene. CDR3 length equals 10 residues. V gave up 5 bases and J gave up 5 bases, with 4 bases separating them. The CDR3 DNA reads TGTGCCAGCAGTCCTCACGAGCAGTACGTC. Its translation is CASSPHEQYV.

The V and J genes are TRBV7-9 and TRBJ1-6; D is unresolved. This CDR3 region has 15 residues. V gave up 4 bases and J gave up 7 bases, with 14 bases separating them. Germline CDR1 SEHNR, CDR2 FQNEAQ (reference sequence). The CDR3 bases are TGTGCCAGCAGCTCCCAGTCTGGGAGAAATTCACCCCTCCACTTT. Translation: CASSSQSGRNSPLHF.

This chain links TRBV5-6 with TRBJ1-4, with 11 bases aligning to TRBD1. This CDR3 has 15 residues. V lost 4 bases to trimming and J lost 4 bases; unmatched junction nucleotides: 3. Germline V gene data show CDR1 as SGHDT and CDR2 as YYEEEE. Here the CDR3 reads CASSPGTGGNEKLFF. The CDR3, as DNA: TGTGCCAGCAGCCCCGGGACAGGGGGTAATGAAAAACTGTTTTTT.

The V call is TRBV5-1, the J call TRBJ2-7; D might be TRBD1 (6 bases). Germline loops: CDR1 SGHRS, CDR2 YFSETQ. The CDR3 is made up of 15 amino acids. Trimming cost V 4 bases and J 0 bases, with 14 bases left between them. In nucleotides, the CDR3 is TGCGCCAGCAGCGTGGGGACAAAAACCTCCTACGAGCAGTACTTC. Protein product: CASSVGTKTSYEQYF.

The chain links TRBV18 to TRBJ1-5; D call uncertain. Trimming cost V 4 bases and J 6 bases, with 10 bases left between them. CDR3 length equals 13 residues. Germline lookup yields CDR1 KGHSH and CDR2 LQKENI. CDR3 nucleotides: TGTGCCAGCTCACTTAACTTGCGTCAGCCCCAGCATTTT. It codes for CASSLNLRQPQHF.

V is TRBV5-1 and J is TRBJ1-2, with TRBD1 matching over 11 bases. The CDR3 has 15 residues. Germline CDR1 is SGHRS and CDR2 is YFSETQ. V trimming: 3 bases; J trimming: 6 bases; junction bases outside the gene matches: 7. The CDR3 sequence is CASSWDGQGADGYTF. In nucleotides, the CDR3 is TGCGCCAGCAGCTGGGACGGACAGGGGGCTGATGGCTACACCTTC.

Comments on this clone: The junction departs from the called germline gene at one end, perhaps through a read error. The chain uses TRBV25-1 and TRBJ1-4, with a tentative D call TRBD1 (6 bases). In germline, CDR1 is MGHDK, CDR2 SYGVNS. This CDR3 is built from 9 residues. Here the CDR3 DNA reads TGTGCCAGAAAGACGGGACAAACTTTT. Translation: CARKTGQTF.

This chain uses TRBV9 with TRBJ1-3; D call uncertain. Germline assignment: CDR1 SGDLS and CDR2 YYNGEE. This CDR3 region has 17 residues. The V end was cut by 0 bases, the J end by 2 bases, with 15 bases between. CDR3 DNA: TGTGCCAGCAGCGTAGGCCCGACACTCGGGGCTGGAAACACCATATATTTT. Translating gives CASSVGPTLGAGNTIYF.

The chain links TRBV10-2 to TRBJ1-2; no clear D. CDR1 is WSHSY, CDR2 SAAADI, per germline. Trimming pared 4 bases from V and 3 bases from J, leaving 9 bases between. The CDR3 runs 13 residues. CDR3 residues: CASSGSWDYGYTF. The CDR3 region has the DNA TGCGCCAGCAGTGGGAGTTGGGACTATGGCTACACCTTC.

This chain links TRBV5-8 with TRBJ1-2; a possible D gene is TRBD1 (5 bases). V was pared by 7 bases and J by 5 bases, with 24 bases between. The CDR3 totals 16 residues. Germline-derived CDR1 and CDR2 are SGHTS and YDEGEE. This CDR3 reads CASGSFLIAGPYGYTF. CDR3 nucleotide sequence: TGTGCCAGCGGGTCATTCTTAATAGCGGGGCCTTATGGCTACACCTTC.

CDR3 DNA sequence: TGTGCCAGCAGCTTAGGCGGAGGGACTAGCGGGGGGGCCTGGAATGAGCAGTTCTTC. It yields the protein CASSLGGGTSGGAWNEQFF. The rearrangement joins TRBV7-2 to TRBJ2-1; the match to TRBD2 covers 16 bases. CDR3 length equals 19 residues. Germline V CDR1 and CDR2: SGHTA, FQGNSA. The V segment lost 1 base and the J segment 7 bases; nucleotides outside the gene matches: 10.

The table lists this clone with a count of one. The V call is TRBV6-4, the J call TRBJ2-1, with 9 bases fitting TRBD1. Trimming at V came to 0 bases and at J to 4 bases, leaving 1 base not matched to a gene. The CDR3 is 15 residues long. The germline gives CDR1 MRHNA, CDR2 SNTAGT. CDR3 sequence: CASSDSGTGYNEQFF. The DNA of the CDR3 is TGTGCCAGCAGTGACTCTGGGACAGGGTACAATGAGCAGTTCTTC.

The DNA for the CDR3 is TGTGCCAGCAGCGTAGAGGGGACTTCTACCGGGGAGCTGTTTTTT. Its translation is CASSVEGTSTGELFF. This chain uses TRBV9 with TRBJ2-2; a weak D match, TRBD2 (6 bases). Germline V gene sequence: CDR1 SGDLS, CDR2 YYNGEE. The CDR3 loop spans 15 amino acids. Between the trimmed V and J ends, which lost 0 bases and 5 bases, there was a span of 11 bases.

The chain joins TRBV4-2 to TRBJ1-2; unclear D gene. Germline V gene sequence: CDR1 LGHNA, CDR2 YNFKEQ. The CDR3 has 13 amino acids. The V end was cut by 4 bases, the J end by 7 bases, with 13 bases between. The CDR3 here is CASSREGDPGYTF. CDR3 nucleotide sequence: TGTGCCAGCAGCCGAGAGGGAGACCCTGGCTACACCTTC.

The CDR3 DNA follows: TGTGCCAGCAGCCTATCCGGGACAGAGGTCTACGAGCAGTACTTC. Translating gives CASSLSGTEVYEQYF. V gene TRBV11-3 combines with J gene TRBJ2-7; 7 bases agree with TRBD1. Germline CDR1 reads SGHNT; CDR2 reads YENEEA. With 5 bases clipped from V and 3 bases from J, the junction kept 10 bases outside the gene matches. The CDR3 is 15 amino acids.

In DNA form, the CDR3 reads TGTGCCAGCAGTACCTTAGGGGGTAACACTGAAGCTTTCTTT. Translating gives CASSTLGGNTEAFF. This sequence joins TRBV28 and TRBJ1-1, with D possibly being TRBD1 (6 bases). This CDR3 is 14 amino acids long. Per germline, CDR1 MDHEN and CDR2 SYDVKM. Trimming took 5 bases from V and 2 from J, leaving 12 bases between them.

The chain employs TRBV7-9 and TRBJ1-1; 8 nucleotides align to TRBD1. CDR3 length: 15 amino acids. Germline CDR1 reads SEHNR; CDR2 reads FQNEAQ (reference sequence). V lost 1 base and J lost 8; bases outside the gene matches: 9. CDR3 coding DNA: TGTGCCAGCAGCTTAGATTTGTCAGGGGGCGGCGAAGCTTTCTTT. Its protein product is CASSLDLSGGGEAFF.

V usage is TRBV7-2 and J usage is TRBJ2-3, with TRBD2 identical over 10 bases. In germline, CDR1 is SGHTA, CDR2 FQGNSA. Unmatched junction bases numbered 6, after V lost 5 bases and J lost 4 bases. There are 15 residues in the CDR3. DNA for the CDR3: TGTGCCAGCAGCCTCCGAGCGGGGGGGCCAGATACGCAGTATTTT. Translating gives CASSLRAGGPDTQYF.

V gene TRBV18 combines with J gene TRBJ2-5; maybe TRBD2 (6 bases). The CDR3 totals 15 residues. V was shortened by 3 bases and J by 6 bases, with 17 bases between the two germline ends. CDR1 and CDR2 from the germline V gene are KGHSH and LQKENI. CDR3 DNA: TGTGCCAGCTCACCCTCACCCATCGGGGGACAGACCCAGTACTTC. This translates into CASSPSPIGGQTQYF.

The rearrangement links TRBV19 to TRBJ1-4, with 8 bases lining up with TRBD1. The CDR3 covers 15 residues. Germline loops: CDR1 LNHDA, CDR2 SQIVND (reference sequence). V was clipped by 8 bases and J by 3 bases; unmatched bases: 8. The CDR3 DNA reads TGTGCCAGTGGAACAGGGGGATTTCCTAATGAAAAACTGTTTTTT. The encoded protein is CASGTGGFPNEKLFF. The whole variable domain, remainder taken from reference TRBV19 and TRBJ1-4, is DGGITQSPKYLFRKEGQNVTLSCEQNLNHDAMYWYRQDPGQGLRLIYYSQIVNDFQKGDIAEGYSVSREKKESFPLTVTSAQKNPTAFYLCASGTGGFPNEKLFFGSGTQLSVL.

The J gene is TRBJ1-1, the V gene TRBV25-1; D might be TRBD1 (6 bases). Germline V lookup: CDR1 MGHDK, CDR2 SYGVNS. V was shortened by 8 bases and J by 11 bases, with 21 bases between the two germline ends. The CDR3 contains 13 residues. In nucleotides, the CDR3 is TGTGCCAGCGGAGTTAGCGGGGGCTGGACGGCTTTCTTT. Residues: CASGVSGGWTAFF.

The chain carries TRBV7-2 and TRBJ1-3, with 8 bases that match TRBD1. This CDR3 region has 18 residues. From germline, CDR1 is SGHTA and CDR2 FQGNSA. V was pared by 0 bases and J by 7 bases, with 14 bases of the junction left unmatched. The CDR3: CASSLAGAMTGVTNTIYF. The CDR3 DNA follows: TGTGCCAGCAGCTTAGCCGGCGCTATGACAGGGGTTACGAACACCATATATTTT.

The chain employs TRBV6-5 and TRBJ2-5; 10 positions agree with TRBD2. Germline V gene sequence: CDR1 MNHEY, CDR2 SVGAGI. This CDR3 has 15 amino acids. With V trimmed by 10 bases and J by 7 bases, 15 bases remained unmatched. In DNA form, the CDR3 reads TGTGCCACCCAGCAGCGGGGGGGCATCTGGGGGACCCAGTACTTC. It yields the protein CATQQRGGIWGTQYF.

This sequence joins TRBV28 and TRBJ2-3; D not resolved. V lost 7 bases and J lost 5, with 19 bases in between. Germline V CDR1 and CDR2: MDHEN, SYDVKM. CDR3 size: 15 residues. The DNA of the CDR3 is TGTGCCAGCACCCCCGTCAGGCACATAGGAGATACGCAGTATTTT. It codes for CASTPVRHIGDTQYF. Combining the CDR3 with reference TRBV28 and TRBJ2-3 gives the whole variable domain DVKVTQSSRYLVKRTGEKVFLECVQDMDHENMFWYRQDPGLGLRLIYFSYDVKMKEKGDIPEGYSVSREKKERFSLILESASTNQTSMYLCASTPVRHIGDTQYFGPGTRLTVL.

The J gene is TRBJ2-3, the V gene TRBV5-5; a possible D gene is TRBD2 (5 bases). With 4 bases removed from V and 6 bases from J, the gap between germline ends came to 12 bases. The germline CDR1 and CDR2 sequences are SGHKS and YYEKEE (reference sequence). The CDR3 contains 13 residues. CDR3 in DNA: TGTGCCAGCAGCGAAAGGAGGACGGATACGCAGTATTTT. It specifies CASSERRTDTQYF.

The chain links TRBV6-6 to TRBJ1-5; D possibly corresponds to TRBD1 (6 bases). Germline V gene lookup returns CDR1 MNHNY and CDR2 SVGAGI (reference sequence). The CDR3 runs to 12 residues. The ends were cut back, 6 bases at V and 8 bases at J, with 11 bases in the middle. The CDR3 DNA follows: TGTGCCAGCAGGGGGACATCCGAGCCCCAGCATTTT. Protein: CASRGTSEPQHF.

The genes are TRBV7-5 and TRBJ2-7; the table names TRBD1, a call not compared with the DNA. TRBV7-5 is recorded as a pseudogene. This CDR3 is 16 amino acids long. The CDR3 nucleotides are TGTGTCAGAAGCTTAATCGGGAGGATGACAGGGGATGGGCAGTACTTC. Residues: CVRSLIGRMTGDGQYF.

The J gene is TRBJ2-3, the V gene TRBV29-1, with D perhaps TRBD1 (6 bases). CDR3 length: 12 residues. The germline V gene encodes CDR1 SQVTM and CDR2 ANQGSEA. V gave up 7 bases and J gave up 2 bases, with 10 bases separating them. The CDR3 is CSGTGTTDTQYF. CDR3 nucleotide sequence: TGCAGCGGTACAGGGACCACAGATACGCAGTATTTT.

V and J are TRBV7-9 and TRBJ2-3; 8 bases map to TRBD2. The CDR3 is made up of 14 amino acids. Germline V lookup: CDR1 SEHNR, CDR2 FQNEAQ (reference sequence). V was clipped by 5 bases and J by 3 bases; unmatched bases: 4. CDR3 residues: CASSPGGGTDTQYF. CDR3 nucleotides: TGTGCCAGCAGCCCGGGGGGGGGAACAGATACGCAGTATTTT.